The 7 T cell receptor beta chains in this list originate from one sample, sequenced in a study of cytomegalovirus exposure and HLA in healthy donors. In the PCR, 60 Vbeta and 13 Jbeta primers were used. The method was immunoSEQ multiplex PCR; TCRdb's version includes in-frame clones alone and lacks a portion of them. The sample lists 100,000 to 150,000 clones, around 77% occurring once. The sample was PBMCs. All receptors come from a man between 25 and 39 years old in good health and CMV-seronegative.

The rearrangement uses TRBV28 and TRBJ2-3; possibly TRBD1 for D (6 bases). V was pared by 5 bases and J by 5 bases, with 17 bases between. The CDR3 extends over 15 amino acids. Per the germline V gene, CDR1 is MDHEN and CDR2 is SYDVKM. The CDR3 DNA follows: TGTGCCAGCAGTCCTGCAACAGGGATTCAAGATACGCAGTATTTT. Translating it yields CASSPATGIQDTQYF. Looking up the rest from reference TRBV28 and TRBJ2-3 gives the full variable domain: DVKVTQSSRYLVKRTGEKVFLECVQDMDHENMFWYRQDPGLGLRLIYFSYDVKMKEKGDIPEGYSVSREKKERFSLILESASTNQTSMYLCASSPATGIQDTQYFGPGTRLTVL.

In its sample, this clone was seen a few times. V usage is TRBV28 and J usage is TRBJ1-1, with TRBD1 identical over 8 bases. This CDR3 spans 14 amino acids. Germline loops: CDR1 MDHEN, CDR2 SYDVKM. V dropped 3 bases and J dropped 6; count of bases not matched to a gene: 6. The CDR3 bases are TGTGCCAGCAGTTTGGACAGGGCAGGCCCTGAAGCTTTCTTT. As protein: CASSLDRAGPEAFF.

This sequence joins TRBV6-1 and TRBJ2-7; TRBD2 aligns across 7 bases. From germline, CDR1 is MNHNS and CDR2 SASEGT. The CDR3 totals 16 residues. The J segment lost 3 bases and the V segment lost 2 bases, leaving 10 bases of the junction unmatched. The CDR3: CASSEWGGTGFYEQYF. In DNA form, the CDR3 reads TGTGCCAGCAGTGAATGGGGGGGAACTGGGTTCTACGAGCAGTACTTC.

This clone was recorded a few times. V usage is TRBV2 and J usage is TRBJ2-1, with D possibly matching TRBD2 (5 bases). The V end lost 7 bases, the J end lost 9 bases, and 16 bases lay between the germline ends. This CDR3 has 13 residues. From germline, CDR1 is SNHLY and CDR2 FYNNEI. CDR3 amino acids: CASIPTRGGEQFF. The CDR3, as DNA: TGTGCCAGCATCCCCACCCGCGGAGGTGAGCAGTTCTTC.

The chain recombines TRBV6-4 with TRBJ2-1; TRBD2 might be the D (5 bases). From germline, CDR1 is MRHNA and CDR2 SNTAGT. The CDR3 runs to 13 residues. Trimming removed 2 bases at V and 12 bases at J, with 14 bases between. CDR3 in amino acids: CASSDDYLSSQFF. As DNA, the CDR3 is TGTGCCAGCAGTGACGACTATTTGTCCTCGCAGTTCTTC.

As DNA, the CDR3 is TGTGCCAGCTCACCGTTGTCAGGATCGTACCAAGAGACCCAGTACTTC. Protein sequence: CASSPLSGSYQETQYF. The chain combines TRBV18 with TRBJ2-5; D is unclear. Germline V gene lookup returns CDR1 KGHSH and CDR2 LQKENI. The CDR3 covers 16 residues. Trimming pared 3 bases from V and 0 bases from J, leaving 14 bases between. The complete variable domain, with remaining parts taken from reference TRBV18 and TRBJ2-5, reads NAGVMQNPRHLVRRRGQEARLRCSPMKGHSHVYWYRQLPEEGLKFMVYLQKENIIDESGMPKERFSAEFPKEGPSILRIQQVVRGDSAAYFCASSPLSGSYQETQYFGPGTRLLVL.

This clone occurred once. This chain links TRBV7-2 with TRBJ1-1; D gene ambiguous. Germline V CDR1 and CDR2: SGHTA, FQGNSA. Trimming left V 5 bases short and J 4 bases short, with 11 bases between. The CDR3 has 13 residues. DNA of the CDR3: TGTGCCAGCAGCATGGAGTTTGGCACTGAAGCTTTCTTT. Protein: CASSMEFGTEAFF.